These 24 T cell receptor beta chains came from one sample sequenced in a study of T cells expressing NK-cell markers. TCRdb reanalyzed the 5' RACE reads, giving one entry per CDR3 protein sequence and no DNA. This listing includes 500,000 to 700,000 distinct CDR3 sequences. The specimen sequenced was blood T cells: a sorted CD56 or NKG2C T cell subset, CD4+ or CD8+ T cells, or bulk PBMC T cells (not recorded which). Receptor source: a young man in good health.

The V call is TRBV9, the J call TRBJ2-5. This CDR3 contains 14 residues. Germline V gene sequence: CDR1 SGDLS, CDR2 YYNGEE. The chain's CDR3 is CASSLDLLGETQYF.

Here the CDR3 reads CASSPIYASDTQYF. The chain employs TRBV18 and TRBJ2-3. Per the germline V gene, CDR1 is KGHSH and CDR2 is LQKENI. The CDR3 loop spans 14 amino acids.

The chain links TRBV6-5 to TRBJ2-1; TCRdb indicates TRBD1, and absent DNA this call remains unverified. The CDR3 spans 16 residues. CDR1 and CDR2 (germline): MNHEY, SVGAGI. The CDR3 sequence is CASSYQGQGKGNEQFF.

The chain couples TRBV7-9 to TRBJ2-1; TCRdb names TRBD1, which stays unverified in the absence of DNA. The CDR3 totals 16 residues. In germline, CDR1 is SEHNR, CDR2 FQNEAQ (reference sequence). CDR3 in amino acids: CASSLRGRAQYNEQFF. Drawing the rest from reference TRBV7-9 and TRBJ2-1, the complete variable domain is DTGVSQNPRHKITKRGQNVTFRCDPISEHNRLYWYRQTLGQGPEFLTYFQNEAQLEKSRLLSDRFSAERPKGSFSTLEIQRTEQGDSAMYLCASSLRGRAQYNEQFFGPGTRLTVL.

This chain connects TRBV6-5 to TRBJ1-1; TCRdb reports TRBD1, a call that lacks DNA to check it against. The germline V gene has CDR1 MNHEY and CDR2 SVGAGI. The CDR3 length is 11 residues. CDR3 in amino acids: CASSPGIGAFF.

The rearrangement uses TRBV20-1 and TRBJ2-7; TCRdb gives TRBD2 as the D gene, but with no DNA this cannot be confirmed. CDR1 and CDR2 (germline): DFQATT, SNEGSKA (reference sequence). The CDR3 extends over 17 amino acids. The CDR3 loop reads CSARSPGTSGSSYEQYF.

The chain joins TRBV20-1 to TRBJ2-3; TCRdb picks TRBD2, but there is no DNA to check that call. The germline CDR1 and CDR2 sequences are DFQATT and SNEGSKA (reference sequence). The CDR3 runs to 17 residues. The CDR3 loop is CSARDPSGRHSTDTQYF.

This chain links TRBV7-7 with TRBJ2-5; TCRdb gives TRBD1 as the D gene, but with no DNA this cannot be confirmed. The CDR3 length is 17 residues. Germline CDR1 is SSHAT and CDR2 is FNYEAQ (reference sequence). The CDR3 region is CASSSSAPGHPSETQYF.

This rearrangement joins TRBV27 to TRBJ2-1; TCRdb's D call, TRBD2, is unchecked because there is no DNA. This CDR3 has 13 amino acids. Germline V gene data show CDR1 as MNHEY and CDR2 as SMNVEV (reference sequence). The CDR3 here is CASSSGEYNEQFF.

The chain combines TRBV18 with TRBJ2-2; TCRdb's D call, TRBD1, is unchecked because there is no DNA. Germline lookup yields CDR1 KGHSH and CDR2 LQKENI. This CDR3 has 15 residues. The CDR3: CASSPLPGPTGELFF.

V usage is TRBV20-1 and J usage is TRBJ2-1; TCRdb reports TRBD2, a call that lacks DNA to check it against. The CDR3 is 15 amino acids. Germline values: CDR1 DFQATT, CDR2 SNEGSKA (reference sequence). CDR3 loop: CSASRSGRLNNEQFF.

The chain joins TRBV5-1 to TRBJ1-2; checking the TCRdb D call of TRBD1 is not possible without DNA. The CDR3 has 13 residues. CDR1 SGHRS and CDR2 YFSETQ come from the germline V gene. The CDR3 sequence: CASSQDRPGGYTF.

The chain uses TRBV4-1 and TRBJ1-1. The germline gives CDR1 MGHRA, CDR2 YSYEKL. This CDR3 region has 14 residues. The CDR3 sequence: CASSRNIDRTEAFF.

This rearrangement joins TRBV6-1 to TRBJ2-5. The CDR3 has 15 residues. Looked up from germline, CDR1 is MNHNS and CDR2 is SASEGT. The CDR3 is CASSDMRSNEETQYF.

The V gene is TRBV5-6, the J gene TRBJ2-1; there is no DNA to check the TCRdb D call of TRBD1. Germline CDR1 reads SGHDT; CDR2 reads YYEEEE. The CDR3 has 14 residues. The CDR3 spells CASWGWTDYNEQFF. Combining the CDR3 with reference TRBV5-6 and TRBJ2-1 gives the whole variable domain DAGVTQSPTHLIKTRGQQVTLRCSPKSGHDTVSWYQQALGQGPQFIFQYYEEEERQRGNFPDRFSGHQFPNYSSELNVNALLLGDSALYLCASWGWTDYNEQFFGPGTRLTVL.

V usage is TRBV20-1 and J usage is TRBJ2-3; no DNA is available, so the TRBD2 call from TCRdb remains unchecked. This CDR3 spans 17 amino acids. Germline CDR1 and CDR2: DFQATT and SNEGSKA (reference sequence). The CDR3 region is CSARGQLRAGGQDTQYF.

The chain has TRBV28 and TRBJ2-3; TCRdb calls TRBD1, which cannot be checked without DNA. Looked up from germline, CDR1 is MDHEN and CDR2 is SYDVKM. The CDR3 extends over 15 amino acids. The CDR3 spells CASSPRDRGTDTQYF.

The chain recombines TRBV24-1 with TRBJ2-1. The CDR3 is 15 amino acids. Germline V gives CDR1 KGHDR, CDR2 SFDVKD. CDR3 region: CATSDVGGPNNEQFF.

The V gene is TRBV20-1, the J gene TRBJ2-6; without DNA, the TCRdb call of TRBD2 cannot be checked. There are 16 residues in the CDR3. Germline CDR1 is DFQATT and CDR2 is SNEGSKA (reference sequence). CDR3 in amino acids: CSARSGGPGGANVLTF.

The rearrangement links TRBV6-1 to TRBJ2-1; TCRdb selects TRBD2, and the lack of DNA leaves this call unchecked. CDR1 is MNHNS, CDR2 SASEGT, per germline. The CDR3 loop spans 16 amino acids. The CDR3 protein is CASSIIGLAGHNEQFF.

This sequence joins TRBV7-2 and TRBJ2-3. Germline V CDR1 and CDR2: SGHTA, FQGNSA. The CDR3 sequence is 13 residues long. The CDR3 loop is CASSRPSADTQYF.

The chain joins TRBV30 to TRBJ1-1; the D call from TCRdb, TRBD1, cannot be confirmed without DNA. The CDR3 length is 17 residues. Germline CDR1 reads GTSNPN; CDR2 reads SVGIG (reference sequence). CDR3 sequence reads: CAWSVLSRGRMNTEAFF.

The V gene is TRBV5-6, the J gene TRBJ2-1; TCRdb lists TRBD1, though no DNA is available to test this call. Germline CDR1 reads SGHDT; CDR2 reads YYEEEE. The CDR3 loop spans 16 amino acids. The chain's CDR3 is CASSLPGTQLYNEQFF.

The chain is built from TRBV7-2 and TRBJ2-5; TCRdb's D call, TRBD1, is unchecked because there is no DNA. CDR1 SGHTA and CDR2 FQGNSA come from the germline V gene. The CDR3 totals 15 residues. The CDR3 region is CASSLRGLRVGTQYF.